What follows are 27 T cell receptor beta chains derived from one specimen sequenced in a study of blood T cell repertoires in COVID-19. Clones were sequenced by immunoSEQ multiplex PCR, and TCRdb holds only the in-frame ones, with some missing. The table has 180,000 or so clones, around nine tenths seen once; the top ten hold approximately 0.77%. Sequencing used PBMCs or T cells enriched from blood (not recorded which). The receptors shown here come from a woman aged 18-29 years who had recovered from COVID-19.

This clone was detected only a few times. The chain joins TRBV9 to TRBJ2-1, with D unresolved. V was trimmed by 0 bases and J by 1 base, leaving 8 bases between them. This CDR3 comprises 15 residues. Germline V gene sequence: CDR1 SGDLS, CDR2 YYNGEE. The DNA for the CDR3 is TGTGCCAGCAGCGTAGGCCACCAGTCCTACAATGAGCAGTTCTTC. This sequence encodes CASSVGHQSYNEQFF. The variable domain in full, with the rest retrieved from reference TRBV9 and TRBJ2-1, is DSGVTQTPKHLITATGQRVTLRCSPRSGDLSVYWYQQSLDQGLQFLIQYYNGEERAKGNILERFSAQQFPDLHSELNLSSLELGDSALYFCASSVGHQSYNEQFFGPGTRLTVL.

The J gene is TRBJ2-2, the V gene TRBV18; 11 nucleotides match TRBD1. The length of the CDR3 is 15 residues. V gave up 2 bases and J gave up 5 bases; unmatched junction bases: 1. Germline V lookup: CDR1 KGHSH, CDR2 LQKENI. The DNA for the CDR3 is TGTGCCAGCTCACCAGGGACAGGGGGAACCGGGGAGCTGTTTTTT. Translated, it gives CASSPGTGGTGELFF. The full variable domain, completed using reference TRBV18 and TRBJ2-2, is NAGVMQNPRHLVRRRGQEARLRCSPMKGHSHVYWYRQLPEEGLKFMVYLQKENIIDESGMPKERFSAEFPKEGPSILRIQQVVRGDSAAYFCASSPGTGGTGELFFGEGSRLTVL.

This chain connects TRBV7-9 to TRBJ2-1, with D possibly TRBD2 on 5 matching bases. This CDR3 is built from 16 residues. V lost 1 base, J lost 7 bases, and 17 bases lay in between. The germline V gene encodes CDR1 SEHNR and CDR2 FQNEAQ (reference sequence). This CDR3 reads CASSLGSGAPGNEQFF. The CDR3 nucleotides are TGTGCCAGCAGCTTAGGCTCCGGAGCCCCGGGGAATGAGCAGTTCTTC.

This CDR3 is CASSPDRNYGYTF. CDR3 sequence (DNA): TGTGCCAGCAGCCCGGACAGAAACTATGGCTACACCTTC. This chain links TRBV5-4 with TRBJ1-2; maybe TRBD1 (6 bases). CDR3 length: 13 amino acids. V shed 4 bases and J shed 2 bases, with 9 bases lying between them. Germline V CDR1 and CDR2: SGHNT, YYREEE (reference sequence).

In this sample, this clone turned up many times. V and J are TRBV4-3 and TRBJ2-1, with D possibly being TRBD1 (6 bases). Germline V gene data show CDR1 as LGHNA and CDR2 as YSLEER. The V end lost 1 base, the J end lost 6 bases, and 16 bases lay between the germline ends. The CDR3 runs to 16 residues. The CDR3 region is CASSQVVSQGGNEQFF. DNA for the CDR3: TGCGCCAGCAGCCAAGTGGTTTCACAGGGCGGCAATGAGCAGTTCTTC.

The V gene is TRBV7-9, the J gene TRBJ2-1; D might be TRBD2 (5 bases). The length of the CDR3 is 16 residues. In germline, CDR1 is SEHNR, CDR2 FQNEAQ (reference sequence). V lost 5 bases, J lost 9 bases, and 23 bases lay in between. CDR3 in DNA: TGTGCCAGCAGCCCCGGGATCAATGGGCGTGGGTCTGAGCAGTTCTTC. Its translation: CASSPGINGRGSEQFF.

This clone turned up a few times. The chain has TRBV2 and TRBJ1-2, with D perhaps TRBD1 (5 bases). V lost 4 bases and J 5 bases, leaving 14 bases between the germline ends. The CDR3 is made up of 14 amino acids. Germline assignment: CDR1 SNHLY and CDR2 FYNNEI. CDR3 amino acids: CASSAEGSWYGYTF. CDR3 nucleotides: TGTGCCAGCAGTGCGGAGGGGTCTTGGTATGGCTACACCTTC.

This sequence joins TRBV3-1 (or the pseudogene TRBV3-2) and TRBJ2-2; no firm D call. V was trimmed by 5 bases and J by 6 bases, leaving 7 bases between them. The CDR3 is made up of 12 amino acids. Germline V CDR1 and CDR2: LGHDT, YNNKEL (reference sequence). The CDR3 DNA is TGTGCCAGCAGCGTCATTCCCGGGGAGCTGTTTTTT. Translating it yields CASSVIPGELFF.

This chain links TRBV19 with TRBJ2-7, with 8 positions matching TRBD1. CDR1 is LNHDA and CDR2 is SQIVND in the germline V gene (reference sequence). This CDR3 comprises 18 residues. V trimming: 6 bases; J trimming: 2 bases; junction bases outside the gene matches: 18. The CDR3 loop reads CASSQGGRGQRWPYEQYF. For the CDR3, the DNA is TGTGCCAGTAGCCAGGGGGGCAGGGGGCAAAGGTGGCCCTACGAGCAGTACTTC. The variable domain in full, with the rest retrieved from reference TRBV19 and TRBJ2-7, is DGGITQSPKYLFRKEGQNVTLSCEQNLNHDAMYWYRQDPGQGLRLIYYSQIVNDFQKGDIAEGYSVSREKKESFPLTVTSAQKNPTAFYLCASSQGGRGQRWPYEQYFGPGTRLTVT.

This clone appeared a single time. The V call is TRBV7-9, the J call TRBJ2-3, with TRBD2 matching 8 bases. This CDR3 region has 15 residues. Germline loops: CDR1 SEHNR, CDR2 FQNEAQ (reference sequence). Trimming took 5 bases from V and 0 from J; bases not matched to a gene: 4. CDR3 in amino acids: CASSPLAESTDTQYF. Written as DNA, the CDR3 is TGTGCCAGCAGCCCACTAGCGGAGAGCACAGATACGCAGTATTTT.

This rearrangement joins TRBV5-1 to TRBJ2-3; TRBD2 agrees at 11 bases. The CDR3 loop spans 17 amino acids. The germline CDR1 and CDR2 sequences are SGHRS and YFSETQ. Trimming removed 4 bases from V and 0 bases from J; junction bases left unmatched: 7. For the CDR3, the DNA is TGCGCCAGCAGCGGCCTGGGACTAGCGGATAGCACAGATACGCAGTATTTT. Translation gives CASSGLGLADSTDTQYF. Looking up the rest from reference TRBV5-1 and TRBJ2-3 gives the full variable domain: KAGVTQTPRYLIKTRGQQVTLSCSPISGHRSVSWYQQTPGQGLQFLFEYFSETQRNKGNFPGRFSGRQFSNSRSEMNVSTLELGDSALYLCASSGLGLADSTDTQYFGPGTRLTVL.

This sequence joins TRBV19 and TRBJ1-1, with 8 bases that match TRBD1. Germline CDR1 is LNHDA and CDR2 is SQIVND (reference sequence). The V gene end was trimmed by 5 bases and the J gene end by 5 bases; junction bases not matched to a gene: 13. The CDR3 consists of 16 residues. The CDR3, as DNA: TGTGCCAGTAGTTCCCCACCGACAGGGGAGAATACTGAAGCTTTCTTT. As protein: CASSSPPTGENTEAFF.

This chain links TRBV7-3 with TRBJ2-7; 9 bases agree with TRBD1. In germline, CDR1 is SGHTA, CDR2 FQGTGA. CDR3 length: 17 residues. Losses at the gene ends were 1 base for V and 2 bases for J; bases not matched to a gene: 9. CDR3 bases: TGTGCCAGCAGCTTAAGGGAATCGGGACAGGGCGCCTACGAGCAGTACTTC. This encodes CASSLRESGQGAYEQYF.

A single count supports this clone. The chain couples TRBV2 to TRBJ2-7; TRBD1 matches at 7 bases. The CDR3 extends over 20 amino acids. Germline V gene lookup returns CDR1 SNHLY and CDR2 FYNNEI. The J segment lost 3 bases and the V segment lost 4 bases, leaving 24 bases of the junction unmatched. CDR3 DNA: TGTGCCAGCAGTGCTCCTAGACAGGGAAGCTCACCATTGTCAAACTACGAGCAGTACTTC. It codes for CASSAPRQGSSPLSNYEQYF.

J is TRBJ1-2 and V is TRBV11-2; no reliable D call. This CDR3 region has 13 residues. V was trimmed by 3 bases and J by 2 bases, leaving 7 bases between them. Per the germline V gene, CDR1 is SGHAT and CDR2 is FQNNGV. The CDR3 DNA sequence: TGTGCCAGCAGCTTGACGGAGAACTATGGCTACACCTTC. Translated, it gives CASSLTENYGYTF.

This clone was detected a few times. In DNA, the CDR3 is TGTGCCAGCAGCCAAGAGTCCGGGACAGCCTACGAGCAGTACTTC. This gives the protein CASSQESGTAYEQYF. The rearrangement joins TRBV4-2 to TRBJ2-7, with 7 bases fitting TRBD1. Germline V CDR1 and CDR2: LGHNA, YNFKEQ. Unmatched junction bases numbered 4, after V lost 0 bases and J lost 2 bases. This CDR3 comprises 15 residues.

This chain links TRBV9 with TRBJ2-2; unclear D gene. V lost 2 bases to trimming and J lost 3 bases, with 8 bases between them. Per the germline V gene, CDR1 is SGDLS and CDR2 is YYNGEE. The CDR3 extends over 14 amino acids. The CDR3, as DNA: TGTGCCAGCAGCGTTCACCAGGACACCGGGGAGCTGTTTTTT. Residues: CASSVHQDTGELFF.

The chain recombines TRBV29-1 with TRBJ2-2, with TRBD2 identical over 10 bases. J was trimmed by 4 bases and V by 3 bases; bases with no gene match: 2. Germline V gene data show CDR1 as SQVTM and CDR2 as ANQGSEA. The CDR3 has 14 residues. The CDR3 loop reads CSVELAGVTGELFF. In DNA form, the CDR3 reads TGCAGCGTTGAGCTAGCGGGAGTCACCGGGGAGCTGTTTTTT.

The V call is TRBV10-1, the J call TRBJ2-7; 13 nucleotides match TRBD2. There are 14 residues in the CDR3. Germline values: CDR1 WNHNN, CDR2 SYGVQD (reference sequence). V trimming: 5 bases; J trimming: 5 bases; junction bases outside the gene matches: 3. Here the CDR3 reads CASSLGTSGNEQYF. The DNA of the CDR3 is TGCGCCAGCAGTCTCGGGACTAGCGGGAACGAGCAGTACTTC.

This clone was found once. The V call is TRBV3-1 (or the pseudogene TRBV3-2), the J call TRBJ1-1, with D uncertain. V dropped 3 bases and J dropped 5 bases, with 7 bases sitting between them. Germline V gene lookup returns CDR1 LGHDT and CDR2 YNNKEL (reference sequence). The length of the CDR3 is 12 residues. The CDR3 here is CASSHARTEAFF. CDR3 bases: TGTGCCAGCAGCCACGCTAGGACTGAAGCTTTCTTT.

This sequence joins TRBV3-1 (or the pseudogene TRBV3-2) and TRBJ2-3; tentatively, D is TRBD2 (6 bases). Trimming took 0 bases from V and 1 from J, leaving 14 bases between them. Germline CDR1 reads LGHDT; CDR2 reads YNNKEL (reference sequence). The CDR3 contains 17 residues. CDR3 nucleotides: TGTGCCAGCAGCCAAGATATATTGTGGGAGGGCACAGATACGCAGTATTTT. Translated, it gives CASSQDILWEGTDTQYF.

The genes are TRBV29-1 and TRBJ2-2; TRBD2 is a possible D gene (6 bases). There are 13 residues in the CDR3. In germline, CDR1 is SQVTM, CDR2 ANQGSEA. V lost 6 bases to trimming and J lost 6 bases, with 14 bases between them. The CDR3 here is CSVSSRGSGELFF. The CDR3 coding sequence is TGCAGCGTCTCGTCACGGGGGTCCGGGGAGCTGTTTTTT.

Points on this clone: No conserved phenylalanine or tryptophan ends this CDR3, so it is likely a read error. The limits of the CDR3 on the DNA are not certain, so only TCRdb's listed CDR3 is given. The rearrangement joins TRBV7-3 to TRBJ2-7; the D call of TRBD2 is as the table states it, not checked on the DNA. From its first to its last residue, the CDR3 has 10 amino acids. Germline CDR1 reads SGHTA; CDR2 reads FQGTGA. CDR3 region: CASSLWIAPQ.

The chain couples TRBV19 to TRBJ2-3; 11 bases line up with TRBD2. Per the germline V gene, CDR1 is LNHDA and CDR2 is SQIVND (reference sequence). CDR3 length: 19 residues. Trimming cost V 4 bases and J 0 bases; bases outside gene matches: 12. CDR3 sequence (DNA): TGTGCCAGTAGTACGACCGGGGGGACTAGCGGAATTAGCACAGATACGCAGTATTTT. Its protein is CASSTTGGTSGISTDTQYF.

V is TRBV7-3 and J is TRBJ2-5, with 7 bases matching TRBD2. The germline gives CDR1 SGHTA, CDR2 FQGTGA. With V trimmed by 4 bases and J by 5 bases, 7 bases remained unmatched. The length of the CDR3 is 14 residues. This CDR3 is CASSYGLVGETQYF. CDR3 DNA sequence: TGTGCCAGCAGCTACGGACTAGTTGGTGAGACCCAGTACTTC.

The chain combines TRBV6-5 with TRBJ1-2, with D possibly matching TRBD1 (6 bases). Per germline, CDR1 MNHEY and CDR2 SVGAGI. With 0 bases removed from V and 8 bases from J, the gap between germline ends came to 19 bases. CDR3 length: 16 residues. For the CDR3, the DNA is TGTGCCAGCAGTTACTCAAGGACAGTAGCCGAGGGCGGCTACACCTTC. This gives the protein CASSYSRTVAEGGYTF.

The chain combines TRBV6-5 with TRBJ2-3; TRBD2 agrees at 11 bases. The germline V gene encodes CDR1 MNHEY and CDR2 SVGAGI. The junction had 3 bases not matched to a gene; V was cut back by 2 bases and J by 2 bases. This CDR3 is 16 amino acids long. The CDR3 region has the DNA TGTGCCAGCAGTTACACTAGCGGGAGCCCCACAGATACGCAGTATTTT. It encodes CASSYTSGSPTDTQYF.